A single sample gave rise to the 8 T cell receptor beta chains below, sequenced in a study of monozygotic twins with inflammatory bowel disease. TCRdb derives one entry per CDR3 protein from the 5' RACE reads, leaving out DNA. This table holds about 380,000 distinct CDR3 sequences. The specimen was blood. Receptors were obtained from a human donor with ulcerative colitis or Crohn's disease, or a healthy co-twin of an affected twin (not recorded which).

The J gene is TRBJ1-1, the V gene TRBV15; TCRdb names TRBD1, which stays unverified in the absence of DNA. CDR3 length: 17 amino acids. In germline, CDR1 is LNHNV, CDR2 YYDKDF (reference sequence). The CDR3 region is CATSRAEAGGLNTEAFF.

The V gene is TRBV25-1, the J gene TRBJ1-4. The CDR3 runs 16 residues. The germline gives CDR1 MGHDK, CDR2 SYGVNS. CDR3 loop: CASSALSGATNEKLFF.

This rearrangement joins TRBV5-1 to TRBJ1-2; the TCRdb D gene call, TRBD1, has no DNA to confirm it. CDR1 and CDR2 from the germline V gene are SGHRS and YFSETQ. The CDR3 runs 13 residues. The CDR3 sequence: CASRQTGDYGYTF.

This sequence joins TRBV21-1 and TRBJ1-4. TRBV21-1 is noted as a pseudogene. CDR3 size: 17 residues. Here the CDR3 reads CASSKVALLSTNEKLFF.

The V and J genes are TRBV10-3 and TRBJ2-6; TCRdb proposes TRBD2, but this gene call is untestable without DNA. The length of the CDR3 is 16 residues. The germline V gene has CDR1 ENHRY and CDR2 SYGVKD. The CDR3 sequence is CAISELVLTGANVLTF.

The rearrangement links TRBV7-2 to TRBJ1-3. This CDR3 is 15 amino acids long. Germline assignment: CDR1 SGHTA and CDR2 FQGNSA. CDR3 sequence: CASSSQMSSGNTIYF.

The V gene is TRBV5-1, the J gene TRBJ1-6. The CDR3 runs 15 residues. Germline lookup yields CDR1 SGHRS and CDR2 YFSETQ. The CDR3: CASSLEGTYNSPLHF.

The chain uses TRBV24-1 and TRBJ2-3; TCRdb picks TRBD1, but there is no DNA to check that call. The germline CDR1 and CDR2 sequences are KGHDR and SFDVKD. The CDR3 loop spans 13 amino acids. Here the CDR3 reads CATSPRGTDTQYF.